Listed here are 21 T cell receptor beta chains from one sample, sequenced in a study of OX40 agonist ivuxolimab in advanced cancers. The table came from immunoSEQ multiplex PCR; TCRdb's copy has only in-frame clones and leaves some out. The sample records 15,000 to 20,000 clones, 80% to 85% being singletons. The sequencing used CD4+ or CD8+ T cells sorted from blood, collected in a trial of the OX40 agonist ivuxolimab. These TCRs come from an adult with an advanced solid tumor such as melanoma, head and neck, liver or kidney cancer.

The rearrangement uses TRBV2 and TRBJ1-2; TRBD1 aligns across 9 bases. The CDR3 is 14 residues long. Germline values: CDR1 SNHLY, CDR2 FYNNEI. The V gene end was trimmed by 1 base and the J gene end by 7 bases; junction bases not matched to a gene: 4. CDR3 amino acids: CASSEGRDRAGYTF. In DNA, the CDR3 is TGTGCCAGCAGTGAAGGGCGGGACAGGGCTGGCTACACCTTC.

The CDR3 region has the DNA TGTGCCAGCAGTGAGGCAGTGTGGGGGGGATACACAGATACGCAGTATTTT. Protein product: CASSEAVWGGYTDTQYF. This sequence joins TRBV25-1 and TRBJ2-3, with TRBD2 matching over 7 bases. Germline loops: CDR1 MGHDK, CDR2 SYGVNS. The CDR3 consists of 17 residues. The V segment lost 3 bases and the J segment 2 bases; nucleotides outside the gene matches: 11.

This clone showed up just once. The rearrangement joins TRBV9 to TRBJ1-3; D might be TRBD1 (5 bases). Trimming cost V 1 base and J 1 base, with 9 bases left between them. Per germline, CDR1 SGDLS and CDR2 YYNGEE. The CDR3 is made up of 15 amino acids. Here the CDR3 DNA reads TGTGCCAGCAGCGTATCGGGGGGATCTGGAAACACCATATATTTT. It codes for CASSVSGGSGNTIYF.

V gene TRBV7-3 combines with J gene TRBJ2-7; perhaps D is TRBD1 or TRBD2 (5 bases each). The CDR3 extends over 12 amino acids. Trimming took 5 bases from V and 2 from J, leaving 7 bases between them. Germline CDR1 and CDR2: SGHTA and FQGTGA. The CDR3 here is CASSRGAYEQYF. The CDR3 coding sequence is TGTGCCAGCAGCCGAGGGGCCTACGAGCAGTACTTC.

CDR3 residues: CASSSKKGQGFGANVLTF. CDR3 nucleotides: TGTGCCAGCAGCTCGAAAAAAGGACAGGGGTTTGGGGCCAACGTCCTGACTTTC. V and J are TRBV13 and TRBJ2-6; 9 positions match TRBD1. Germline CDR1 is PRHDT and CDR2 is FYEKMQ (reference sequence). This CDR3 region has 18 residues. Trimming at V came to 4 bases and at J to 3 bases, leaving 10 bases not matched to a gene.

The genes are TRBV5-1 and TRBJ2-7; 7 bases are a match to TRBD1. CDR1 and CDR2 from the germline V gene are SGHRS and YFSETQ. Trimming took 2 bases from V and 0 from J; bases not matched to a gene: 5. The CDR3 covers 15 residues. CDR3 in DNA: TGCGCCAGCAGCTTTGGGGACAGCAGCTCCTACGAGCAGTACTTC. This encodes CASSFGDSSSYEQYF.

This clone has just one count. The chain is built from TRBV5-4 and TRBJ2-1, with no clear D. With 1 base removed from V and 7 bases from J, the gap between germline ends came to 6 bases. This CDR3 is 12 amino acids long. Germline V gene lookup returns CDR1 SGHNT and CDR2 YYREEE (reference sequence). The CDR3, as DNA: TGTGCCAGCAGCTTGTCAGTAAATGAGCAGTTCTTC. Translating gives CASSLSVNEQFF.

This sequence joins TRBV9 and TRBJ1-5; D is uncertain. The CDR3 runs 14 residues. Trimming took 0 bases from V and 5 from J, leaving 9 bases between them. CDR1 and CDR2 from the germline V gene are SGDLS and YYNGEE. CDR3 sequence reads: CASSVGQRDQPQHF. Written as DNA, the CDR3 is TGTGCCAGCAGCGTAGGGCAGCGGGATCAGCCCCAGCATTTT.

The CDR3 spells CASSPGISPGELFF. CDR3 in DNA: TGTGCCAGCAGTCCCGGGATTTCCCCCGGGGAGCTGTTTTTT. The chain employs TRBV7-9 and TRBJ2-2; D perhaps matches TRBD2 (5 bases). The ends were cut back, 6 bases at V and 6 bases at J, with 14 bases in the middle. The CDR3 runs 14 residues. Germline V lookup: CDR1 SEHNR, CDR2 FQNEAQ (reference sequence). The full variable domain, in which reference TRBV7-9 and TRBJ2-2 provide the parts outside the CDR3, is DTGVSQNPRHKITKRGQNVTFRCDPISEHNRLYWYRQTLGQGPEFLTYFQNEAQLEKSRLLSDRFSAERPKGSFSTLEIQRTEQGDSAMYLCASSPGISPGELFFGEGSRLTVL.

Written as DNA, the CDR3 is TGTGCCAGCAGCTTAGGGGCAGGGGGTAACTATGGCTACACCTTC. It encodes CASSLGAGGNYGYTF. The gene calls are TRBV11-2 and TRBJ1-2, with 7 bases identical to TRBD1. In germline, CDR1 is SGHAT, CDR2 FQNNGV. V lost 1 base to trimming and J lost 1 base; unmatched junction nucleotides: 3. The CDR3 is made up of 15 amino acids. Looking up the rest from reference TRBV11-2 and TRBJ1-2 gives the full variable domain: EAGVAQSPRYKIIEKRQSVAFWCNPISGHATLYWYQQILGQGPKLLIQFQNNGVVDDSQLPKDRFSAERLKGVDSTLKIQPAKLEDSAVYLCASSLGAGGNYGYTFGSGTRLTVV.

The chain is built from TRBV18 and TRBJ1-5, with no clear D. CDR3 size: 17 residues. Germline lookup yields CDR1 KGHSH and CDR2 LQKENI. The V end lost 2 bases, the J end lost 2 bases, and 16 bases lay between the germline ends. CDR3 region: CASSPGLRELGNQPQHF. CDR3 in DNA: TGTGCCAGCTCACCAGGATTAAGGGAACTGGGCAATCAGCCCCAGCATTTT. Drawing the rest from reference TRBV18 and TRBJ1-5, the complete variable domain is NAGVMQNPRHLVRRRGQEARLRCSPMKGHSHVYWYRQLPEEGLKFMVYLQKENIIDESGMPKERFSAEFPKEGPSILRIQQVVRGDSAAYFCASSPGLRELGNQPQHFGDGTRLSIL.

V is TRBV9 and J is TRBJ2-5; 7 nucleotides line up with TRBD1. This CDR3 has 15 residues. The V segment lost 0 bases and the J segment 2 bases; nucleotides outside the gene matches: 4. Germline V gives CDR1 SGDLS, CDR2 YYNGEE. The chain's CDR3 is CASSVEGGRQETQYF. The CDR3 bases are TGTGCCAGCAGCGTAGAAGGGGGCCGGCAAGAGACCCAGTACTTC.

The chain is built from TRBV19 and TRBJ1-5; TRBD1 matches at 7 bases. CDR1 is LNHDA, CDR2 SQIVND, per germline (reference sequence). This CDR3 spans 12 amino acids. After removal of 7 bases from V and 7 bases from J, the junction contained 4 bases not matched to a gene. The CDR3 bases are TGTGCCAGTACCACAGGGGACCAGCCCCAGCATTTT. Translating gives CASTTGDQPQHF.

The chain joins TRBV5-4 to TRBJ1-1, with 9 bases lining up with TRBD1. The CDR3 totals 15 residues. V lost 4 bases to trimming and J lost 0 bases; unmatched junction nucleotides: 4. The V gene's germline CDR1 is SGHNT and CDR2 YYREEE (reference sequence). The CDR3 DNA follows: TGTGCCAGCAGCGAACAGGGGGCAGTGAACACTGAAGCTTTCTTT. Protein: CASSEQGAVNTEAFF.

The chain joins TRBV10-1 to TRBJ2-1; a weak D match, TRBD2 (5 bases). CDR3 size: 13 residues. V lost 6 bases and J 6 bases, leaving 12 bases between the germline ends. Germline-derived CDR1 and CDR2 are WNHNN and SYGVQD (reference sequence). CDR3 coding DNA: TGCGCCAGCAGGTCCAGCGGTGGCAATGAGCAGTTCTTC. Encoded protein: CASRSSGGNEQFF.

The V call is TRBV5-6, the J call TRBJ1-5; no definite D call. Germline V gene lookup returns CDR1 SGHDT and CDR2 YYEEEE. CDR3 length: 14 residues. The V end lost 3 bases, the J end lost 4 bases, and 11 bases lay between the germline ends. The CDR3 DNA is TGTGCCAGCAGCTCCTCCCGGGTAAATCAGCCCCAGCATTTT. Residues: CASSSSRVNQPQHF.

The genes are TRBV29-1 and TRBJ1-1; possible D gene TRBD1, 5 bases. The CDR3 loop spans 13 amino acids. The V gene's germline CDR1 is SQVTM and CDR2 ANQGSEA. The V and J ends lost 5 bases and 0 bases respectively, with 10 bases between them. CDR3 DNA: TGCAGCGTTAGTACAGGCTTGAACACTGAAGCTTTCTTT. It encodes CSVSTGLNTEAFF.

The chain joins TRBV6-5 to TRBJ2-7; TRBD1 aligns across 10 bases. The CDR3 loop spans 13 amino acids. With 5 bases clipped from V and 6 bases from J, the junction kept 4 bases outside the gene matches. Germline CDR1 reads MNHEY; CDR2 reads SVGAGI. CDR3 in DNA: TGTGCCAGCAGTCCCGGGACAGGGGTCGAGCAGTACTTC. Amino acid sequence: CASSPGTGVEQYF.

The J gene is TRBJ2-7, the V gene TRBV4-3; 8 bases align to TRBD1. The V gene end was trimmed by 6 bases and the J gene end by 4 bases; junction bases not matched to a gene: 11. This CDR3 is 15 amino acids long. The germline CDR1 and CDR2 sequences are LGHNA and YSLEER. CDR3 DNA sequence: TGCGCCAGCAGAAGAGGGCCAGGGGGCATTTACGAGCAGTACTTC. Protein sequence: CASRRGPGGIYEQYF.

The rearrangement joins TRBV5-4 to TRBJ2-2; 8 nucleotides align to TRBD2. J lost 6 bases, V lost 6 bases, and 10 bases had no gene match. The CDR3 spans 15 residues. From germline, CDR1 is SGHNT and CDR2 YYREEE (reference sequence). The CDR3 DNA follows: TGTGCCAGCACCCTCGCGGGGGGCCTACCCGGGGAGCTGTTTTTT. Protein: CASTLAGGLPGELFF.

This clone was recorded a few times. V gene TRBV7-9 combines with J gene TRBJ2-3; 9 nucleotides match TRBD2. The CDR3 runs 17 residues. V lost 2 bases, J lost 1 base, and 7 bases stayed unmatched. Germline assignment: CDR1 SEHNR and CDR2 FQNEAQ (reference sequence). The CDR3 reads CASSLLASGDGTDTQYF. Here the CDR3 DNA reads TGTGCCAGCAGCTTACTTGCTAGCGGGGACGGCACAGATACGCAGTATTTT. Combining the CDR3 with reference TRBV7-9 and TRBJ2-3 gives the whole variable domain DTGVSQNPRHKITKRGQNVTFRCDPISEHNRLYWYRQTLGQGPEFLTYFQNEAQLEKSRLLSDRFSAERPKGSFSTLEIQRTEQGDSAMYLCASSLLASGDGTDTQYFGPGTRLTVL.